This T cell receptor beta chain was found in a study of vaccination and CD4 T cells after COVID-19. Across the whole study: SARS-CoV-2 was confirmed by nasal swab PCR; disease was mild in fewer than ten, severe in one. Control cultures were supplied with a CEFX pool, an HIV-1 Nef pool, or no peptide at all.

This CDR3 has 12 residues. Germline-derived CDR1 and CDR2 are SGHDT and YYEEEE. Trimming shortened V by 4 bases and J by 12 bases, and 17 bases separated the two germline ends. Treatment meaning: approximately nine-day PBMC culture with coronavirus spike peptide pools or control peptides (ViraFEST assay). Per well, about 2.2 million PBMCs were cultured in the presence of approximately 9 IU/ml IL-2 and 9 to 10 ug/ml peptide pools. This clonotype has a handful of counts. The antigen remains undetermined. CD4+ T cells that had been cultured provided DNA sequenced with the Oncomine TCR Beta short-read assay. Genomic DNA extraction was carried out from cultured CD4+ T cells. TCRdb processed the PCR reads anew with MiXCR; each CDR3 protein has one entry. The table has 20,000 to 25,000 distinct CDR3 sequences, less than 75% seen once; the top ten hold approximately 9%.

The clonotype was recovered from a human donor who had recovered from COVID-19. Sequencing was done on a sample of CD4+ T cells from blood, cultured in vitro. This chain joins TRBV5-6 and TRBJ2-7; a weak D match, TRBD2 (5 bases). Here the CDR3 DNA reads TGTGCCAGCAGCGTGCCGCGGGTCCCCCTGTACTTC. It is translated as CASSVPRVPLYF. Using reference TRBV5-6 and TRBJ2-7 for the parts outside the CDR3, the full variable domain is DAGVTQSPTHLIKTRGQQVTLRCSPKSGHDTVSWYQQALGQGPQFIFQYYEEEERQRGNFPDRFSGHQFPNYSSELNVNALLLGDSALYLCASSVPRVPLYFGPGTRLTVT.